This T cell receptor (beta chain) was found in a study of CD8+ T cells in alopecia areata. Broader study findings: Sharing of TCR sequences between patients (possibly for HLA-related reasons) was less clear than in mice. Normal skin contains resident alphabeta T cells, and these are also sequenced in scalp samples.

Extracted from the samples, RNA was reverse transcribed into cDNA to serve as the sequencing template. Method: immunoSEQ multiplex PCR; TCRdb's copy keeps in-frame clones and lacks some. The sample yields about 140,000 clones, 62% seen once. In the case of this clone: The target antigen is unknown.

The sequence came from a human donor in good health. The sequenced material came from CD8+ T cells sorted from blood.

CDR3 nucleotide sequence: TGTGCCAGTAGCCACCAAGGCGTGGAGCTGTTTTTT. Protein: CASSHQGVELFF. J is TRBJ2-2 and V is TRBV19; D unresolved. CDR3 length: 12 amino acids. The germline V gene has CDR1 LNHDA and CDR2 SQIVND (reference sequence). Deletions cut 6 bases from V and 10 bases from J, with 12 bases between. Full variable domain (missing parts from reference TRBV19 and TRBJ2-2): DGGITQSPKYLFRKEGQNVTLSCEQNLNHDAMYWYRQDPGQGLRLIYYSQIVNDFQKGDIAEGYSVSREKKESFPLTVTSAQKNPTAFYLCASSHQGVELFFGEGSRLTVL.